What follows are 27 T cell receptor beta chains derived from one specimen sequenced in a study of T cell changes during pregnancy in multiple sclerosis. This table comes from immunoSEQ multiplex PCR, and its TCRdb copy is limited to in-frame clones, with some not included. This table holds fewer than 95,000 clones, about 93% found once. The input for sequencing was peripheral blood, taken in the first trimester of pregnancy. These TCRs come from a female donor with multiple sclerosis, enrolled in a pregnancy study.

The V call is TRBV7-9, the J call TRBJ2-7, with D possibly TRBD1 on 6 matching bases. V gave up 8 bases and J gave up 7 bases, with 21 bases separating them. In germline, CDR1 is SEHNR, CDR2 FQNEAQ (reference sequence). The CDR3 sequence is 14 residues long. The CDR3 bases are TGTGCCAGCCGAAACAGGGTGGGGGCGGATGAGCAGTACTTC. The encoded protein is CASRNRVGADEQYF.

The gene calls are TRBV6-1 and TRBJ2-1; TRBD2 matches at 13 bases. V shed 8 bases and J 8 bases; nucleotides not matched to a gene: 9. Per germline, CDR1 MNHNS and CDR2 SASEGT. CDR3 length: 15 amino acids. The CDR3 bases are TGTGCCAGCGGAGGAACTAGCGGGGGGGCCGATGAGCAGTTCTTC. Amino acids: CASGGTSGGADEQFF.

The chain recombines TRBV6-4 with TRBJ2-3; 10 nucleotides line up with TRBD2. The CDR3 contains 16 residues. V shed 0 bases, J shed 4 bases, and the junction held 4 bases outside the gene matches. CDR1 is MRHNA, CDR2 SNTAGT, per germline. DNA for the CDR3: TGTGCCAGCAGTGACTCGAGCGGGGGGGCTCCAGATACGCAGTATTTT. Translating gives CASSDSSGGAPDTQYF.

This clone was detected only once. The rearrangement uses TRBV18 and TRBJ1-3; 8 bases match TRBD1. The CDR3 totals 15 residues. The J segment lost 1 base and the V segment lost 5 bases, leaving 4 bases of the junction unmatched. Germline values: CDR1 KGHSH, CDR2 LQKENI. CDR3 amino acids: CASSAGQGSGNTIYF. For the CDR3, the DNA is TGTGCCAGCTCAGCTGGACAGGGATCTGGAAACACCATATATTTT.

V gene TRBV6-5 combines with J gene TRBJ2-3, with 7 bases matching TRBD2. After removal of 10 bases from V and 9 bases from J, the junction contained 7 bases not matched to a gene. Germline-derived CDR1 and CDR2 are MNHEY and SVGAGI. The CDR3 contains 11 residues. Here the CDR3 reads CATISGGTQYF. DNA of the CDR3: TGTGCCACGATTTCCGGGGGGACGCAGTATTTT.

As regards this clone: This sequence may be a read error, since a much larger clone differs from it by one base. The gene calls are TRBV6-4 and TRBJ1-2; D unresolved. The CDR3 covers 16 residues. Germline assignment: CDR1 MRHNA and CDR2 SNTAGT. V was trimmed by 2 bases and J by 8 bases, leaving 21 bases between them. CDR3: CASSDIPQALPGGYTF. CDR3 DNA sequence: TGTGCCAGCAGTGACATACCCCAGGCGCTTCCCGGCGGCTACACCTTC.

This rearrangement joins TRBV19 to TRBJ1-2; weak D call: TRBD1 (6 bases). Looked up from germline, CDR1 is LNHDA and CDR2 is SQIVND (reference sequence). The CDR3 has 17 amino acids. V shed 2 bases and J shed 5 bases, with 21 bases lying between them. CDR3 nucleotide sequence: TGTGCCAGTAGTATAACGTCTCGGGTTTCAGGGGTGTATGGCTACACCTTC. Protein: CASSITSRVSGVYGYTF.

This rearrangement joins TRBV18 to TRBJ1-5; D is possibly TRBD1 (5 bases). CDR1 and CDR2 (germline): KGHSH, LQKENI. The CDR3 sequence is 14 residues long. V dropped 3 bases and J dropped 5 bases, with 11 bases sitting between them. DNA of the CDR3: TGTGCCAGCTCACCTGGGGCGGGGGATCAGCCCCAGCATTTT. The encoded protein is CASSPGAGDQPQHF.

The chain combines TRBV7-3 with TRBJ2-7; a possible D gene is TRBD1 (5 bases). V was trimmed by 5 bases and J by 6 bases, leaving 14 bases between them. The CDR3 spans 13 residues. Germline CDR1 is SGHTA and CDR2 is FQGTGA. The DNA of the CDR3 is TGTGCCAGCAGCCCCTCTGGGGCTGGCGAGCAGTACTTC. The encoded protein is CASSPSGAGEQYF.

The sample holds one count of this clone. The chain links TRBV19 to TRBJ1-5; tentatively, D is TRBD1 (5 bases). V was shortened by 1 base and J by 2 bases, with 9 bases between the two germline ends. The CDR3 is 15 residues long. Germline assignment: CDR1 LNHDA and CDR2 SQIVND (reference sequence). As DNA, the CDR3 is TGTGCCAGTAGTATAGTAATACAGGGCAATCAGCCCCAGCATTTT. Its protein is CASSIVIQGNQPQHF.

The CDR3 nucleotides read TGCAGCGTTGGCGGAGGGCAGGGTCAGCCCCAGCATTTT. It codes for CSVGGGQGQPQHF. This chain uses TRBV29-1 with TRBJ1-5; weak D call: TRBD1 (5 bases). With 4 bases removed from V and 6 bases from J, the gap between germline ends came to 13 bases. CDR1 SQVTM and CDR2 ANQGSEA come from the germline V gene. This CDR3 is built from 13 residues.

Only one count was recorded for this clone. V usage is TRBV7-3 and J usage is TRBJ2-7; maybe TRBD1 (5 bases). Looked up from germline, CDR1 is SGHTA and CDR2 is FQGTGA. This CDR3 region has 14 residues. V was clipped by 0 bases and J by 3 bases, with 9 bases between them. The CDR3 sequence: CASSLTKDSYEQYF. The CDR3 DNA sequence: TGTGCCAGCAGCTTAACGAAAGACAGCTACGAGCAGTACTTC.

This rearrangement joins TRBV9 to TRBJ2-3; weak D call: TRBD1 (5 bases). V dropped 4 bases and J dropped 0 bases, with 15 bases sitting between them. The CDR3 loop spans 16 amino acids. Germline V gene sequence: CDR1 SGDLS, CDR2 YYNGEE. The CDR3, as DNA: TGTGCCAGCAGCTTACAGGTCGGACATAGCACAGATACGCAGTATTTT. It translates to CASSLQVGHSTDTQYF.

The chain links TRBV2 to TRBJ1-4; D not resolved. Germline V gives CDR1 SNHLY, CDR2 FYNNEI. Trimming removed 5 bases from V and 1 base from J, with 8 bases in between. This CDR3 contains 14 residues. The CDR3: CASSTQKTNEKLFF. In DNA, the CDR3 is TGTGCCAGCAGTACACAAAAAACTAATGAAAAACTGTTTTTT. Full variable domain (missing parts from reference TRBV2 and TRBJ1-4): EPEVTQTPSHQVTQMGQEVILRCVPISNHLYFYWYRQILGQKVEFLVSFYNNEISEKSEIFDDQFSVERPDGSNFTLKIRSTKLEDSAMYFCASSTQKTNEKLFFGSGTQLSVL.

The CDR3 loop reads CASQGTGELFF. As DNA, the CDR3 is TGTGCCAGCCAGGGGACCGGGGAGCTGTTTTTT. This chain uses TRBV6-6 with TRBJ2-2, with D maybe TRBD1 (6 bases). The V end was cut by 8 bases, the J end by 5 bases, with 6 bases between. The CDR3 totals 11 residues. Germline CDR1 is MNHNY and CDR2 is SVGAGI (reference sequence).

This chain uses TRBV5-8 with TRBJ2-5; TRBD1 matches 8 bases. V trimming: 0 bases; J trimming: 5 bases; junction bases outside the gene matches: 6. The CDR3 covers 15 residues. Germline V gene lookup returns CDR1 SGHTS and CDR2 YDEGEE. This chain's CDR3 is CASSLGRGLYETQYF. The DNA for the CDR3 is TGTGCCAGCAGCTTGGGCAGGGGGCTTTATGAGACCCAGTACTTC.

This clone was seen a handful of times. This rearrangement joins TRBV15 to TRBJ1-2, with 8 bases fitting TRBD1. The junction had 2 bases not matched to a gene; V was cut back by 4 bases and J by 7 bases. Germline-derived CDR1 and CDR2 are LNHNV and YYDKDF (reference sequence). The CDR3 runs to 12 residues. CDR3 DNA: TGTGCCACCAGCACGGACAGGGCTGGCTACACCTTC. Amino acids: CATSTDRAGYTF.

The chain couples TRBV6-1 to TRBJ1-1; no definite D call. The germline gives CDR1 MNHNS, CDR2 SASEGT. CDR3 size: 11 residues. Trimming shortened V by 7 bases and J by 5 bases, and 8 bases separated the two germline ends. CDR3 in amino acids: CASNGGTEAFF. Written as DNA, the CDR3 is TGTGCCAGCAACGGTGGTACTGAAGCTTTCTTT.

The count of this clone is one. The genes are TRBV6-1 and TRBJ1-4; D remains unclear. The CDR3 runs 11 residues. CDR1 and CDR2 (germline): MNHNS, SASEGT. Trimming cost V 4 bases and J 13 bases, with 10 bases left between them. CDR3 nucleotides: TGTGCCAGCAGTGCCCGAGAGGGACTGTTTTTT. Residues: CASSAREGLFF.

The chain's CDR3 is CASRSISNQPQHF. The CDR3 bases are TGTGCCAGTAGGTCAATTAGCAATCAGCCCCAGCATTTT. The rearrangement joins TRBV19 to TRBJ1-5; D ambiguous. CDR3 length: 13 amino acids. From germline, CDR1 is LNHDA and CDR2 SQIVND (reference sequence). V lost 6 bases, J lost 0 bases, and 6 bases lay in between.

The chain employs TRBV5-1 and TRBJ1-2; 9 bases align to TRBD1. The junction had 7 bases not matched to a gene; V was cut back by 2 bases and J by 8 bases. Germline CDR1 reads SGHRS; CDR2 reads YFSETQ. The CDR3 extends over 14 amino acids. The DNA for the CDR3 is TGCGCCAGCAGCTTATCGGACAGGGGAGAGGGCTACACCTTC. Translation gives CASSLSDRGEGYTF.

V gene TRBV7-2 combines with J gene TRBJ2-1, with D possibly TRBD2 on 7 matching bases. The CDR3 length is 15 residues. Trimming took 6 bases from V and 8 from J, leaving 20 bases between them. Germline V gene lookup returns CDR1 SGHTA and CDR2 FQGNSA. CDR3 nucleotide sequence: TGTGCCAGCAGTCTAAGGGGGGGGAGGGTAGATGAGCAGTTCTTC. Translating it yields CASSLRGGRVDEQFF.

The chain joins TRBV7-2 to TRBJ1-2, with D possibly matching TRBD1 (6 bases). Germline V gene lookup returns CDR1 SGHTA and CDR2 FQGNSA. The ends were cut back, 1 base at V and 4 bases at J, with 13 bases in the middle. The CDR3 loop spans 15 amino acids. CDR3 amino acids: CASSLDPRGSYGYTF. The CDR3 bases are TGTGCCAGCAGCTTAGATCCCAGGGGTTCCTATGGCTACACCTTC.

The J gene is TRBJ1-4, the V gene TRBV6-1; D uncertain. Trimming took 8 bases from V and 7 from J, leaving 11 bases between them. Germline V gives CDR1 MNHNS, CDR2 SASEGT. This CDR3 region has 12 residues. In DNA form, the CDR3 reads TGTGCCAGCCGGGTATTCGGTGAAAAACTGTTTTTT. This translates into CASRVFGEKLFF.

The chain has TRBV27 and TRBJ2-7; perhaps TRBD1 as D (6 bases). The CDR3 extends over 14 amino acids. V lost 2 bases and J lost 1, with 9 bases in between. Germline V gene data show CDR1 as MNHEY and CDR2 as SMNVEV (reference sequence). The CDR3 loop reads CASSLTGSSYEQYF. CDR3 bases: TGTGCCAGCAGTTTAACAGGGAGTTCCTACGAGCAGTACTTC.

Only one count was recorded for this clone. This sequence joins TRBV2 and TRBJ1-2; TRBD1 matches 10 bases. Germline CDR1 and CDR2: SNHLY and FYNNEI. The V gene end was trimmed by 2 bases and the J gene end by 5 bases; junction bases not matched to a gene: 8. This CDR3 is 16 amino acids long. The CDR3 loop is CASSEIATGGAYGYTF. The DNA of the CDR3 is TGTGCCAGCAGTGAAATAGCGACAGGGGGCGCTTATGGCTACACCTTC. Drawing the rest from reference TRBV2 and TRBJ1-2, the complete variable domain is EPEVTQTPSHQVTQMGQEVILRCVPISNHLYFYWYRQILGQKVEFLVSFYNNEISEKSEIFDDQFSVERPDGSNFTLKIRSTKLEDSAMYFCASSEIATGGAYGYTFGSGTRLTVV.

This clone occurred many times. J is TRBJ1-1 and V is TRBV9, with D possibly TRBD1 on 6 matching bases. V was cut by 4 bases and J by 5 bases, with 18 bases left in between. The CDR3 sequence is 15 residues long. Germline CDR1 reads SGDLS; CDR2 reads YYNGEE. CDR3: CASSPTGGAGTEAFF. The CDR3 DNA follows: TGTGCCAGCAGCCCGACCGGGGGGGCTGGAACTGAAGCTTTCTTT. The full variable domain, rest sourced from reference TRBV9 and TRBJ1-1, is DSGVTQTPKHLITATGQRVTLRCSPRSGDLSVYWYQQSLDQGLQFLIQYYNGEERAKGNILERFSAQQFPDLHSELNLSSLELGDSALYFCASSPTGGAGTEAFFGQGTRLTVV.